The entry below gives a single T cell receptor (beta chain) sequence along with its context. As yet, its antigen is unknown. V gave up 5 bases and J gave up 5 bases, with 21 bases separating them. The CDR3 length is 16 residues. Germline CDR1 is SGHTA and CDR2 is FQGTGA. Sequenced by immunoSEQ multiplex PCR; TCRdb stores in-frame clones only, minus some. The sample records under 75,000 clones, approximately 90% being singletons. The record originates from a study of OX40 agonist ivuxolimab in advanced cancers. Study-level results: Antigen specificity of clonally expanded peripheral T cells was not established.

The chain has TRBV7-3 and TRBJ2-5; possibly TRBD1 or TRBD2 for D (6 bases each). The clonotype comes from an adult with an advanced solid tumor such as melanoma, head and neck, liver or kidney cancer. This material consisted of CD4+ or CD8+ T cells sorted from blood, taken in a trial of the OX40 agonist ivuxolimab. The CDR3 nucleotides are TGTGCCAGCAGCCTTAAGGAGGGGGACGCACGGGAGACCCAGTACTTC. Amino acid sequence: CASSLKEGDARETQYF. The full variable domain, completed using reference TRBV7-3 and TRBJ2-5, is GAGVSQTPSNKVTEKGKYVELRCDPISGHTALYWYRQSLGQGPEFLIYFQGTGAADDSGLPNDRFFAVRPEGSVSTLKIQRTERGDSAVYLCASSLKEGDARETQYFGPGTRLLVL.